This is a list of T cell receptor beta chains from one sample in a study of control samples from healthy donors and cancer patients. Only in-frame clones appear in the TCRdb table, and some are missing; sequencing was by immunoSEQ multiplex PCR. This repertoire shows fewer than 40,000 clones, about 94% found once; its top ten account for 1.7%. Sequencing was done on a sample of PBMCs. These receptors were taken from a man in his forties or fifties with colorectal cancer. Both conserved end residues are part of each CDR3. D genes are given only for firm matches. Clone size is not always given. Where it is, it says once, few, many or a class for expanded clones.

v_call: TRBV27
clone_size: .
d_call: .
j_call: TRBJ1-1
cdr3_nt: TGTGCCAGCAGCCGAATGGGAGTCGCTGAAGCTTTCTTT
cdr3_aa: CASSRMGVAEAFF

v_call: TRBV6-5
clone_size: .
d_call: TRBD1
j_call: TRBJ2-5
cdr3_nt: TGTGCCAGCAGTCAGGGACAGGGGCACGAGACCCAGTACTTC
cdr3_aa: CASSQGQGHETQYF

v_call: TRBV5-1
clone_size: once
d_call: .
j_call: TRBJ1-1
cdr3_nt: TGCGCCAGCAGCTTGGAGAGGAACACTGAAGCTTTCTTT
cdr3_aa: CASSLERNTEAFF

v_call: TRBV2
clone_size: .
d_call: .
j_call: TRBJ2-7
cdr3_nt: TGTGCCAGCACACGGACACTTACCTACGAGCAGTACTTC
cdr3_aa: CASTRTLTYEQYF

v_call: TRBV29-1
clone_size: .
d_call: .
j_call: TRBJ2-4
cdr3_nt: TGCAGCGTTGAAGGTGAGGCCTCAACGGATCAGTACTTC
cdr3_aa: CSVEGEASTDQYF

v_call: TRBV7-6
clone_size: .
d_call: .
j_call: TRBJ1-6
cdr3_nt: TGTGCCAGCAGCTTAGCTAATCAGAATTCACCCCTCCACTTT
cdr3_aa: CASSLANQNSPLHF

v_call: TRBV5-5
clone_size: few
d_call: .
j_call: TRBJ2-1
cdr3_nt: TGTGCCAGCAGCTTGGCCTTTAGTCCTGCGCAGTTCTTC
cdr3_aa: CASSLAFSPAQFF

v_call: TRBV11-3
clone_size: once
d_call: .
j_call: TRBJ2-5
cdr3_nt: TGTGCCAGCAGCTTAGTATCCTCCACGGGGGAGACCCAGTACTTC
cdr3_aa: CASSLVSSTGETQYF

v_call: TRBV30
clone_size: .
d_call: .
j_call: TRBJ1-1
cdr3_nt: TGTGCCTGGATATCCAGGGCTGAAGCTTTCTTT
cdr3_aa: CAWISRAEAFF

v_call: TRBV9
clone_size: .
d_call: TRBD1
j_call: TRBJ1-1
cdr3_nt: TGTGCCAGCAGCGTAGGCAACAGGGGCGAAGCTTTCTTT
cdr3_aa: CASSVGNRGEAFF

v_call: TRBV3-1/TRBV3-2
clone_size: .
d_call: .
j_call: TRBJ2-5
cdr3_nt: TGTGCCAGCAGCCAAGGGGTGGGTTCAGAGACCCAGTACTTC
cdr3_aa: CASSQGVGSETQYF

v_call: TRBV6-2/TRBV6-3
clone_size: .
d_call: TRBD2
j_call: TRBJ2-2
cdr3_nt: TGTGCCAGCAGTAGATCTAGCGGGGGGCACACCGGGGAGCTGTTTTTT
cdr3_aa: CASSRSSGGHTGELFF

v_call: TRBV24-1
clone_size: .
d_call: TRBD2
j_call: TRBJ2-3
cdr3_nt: TGTGCCACCAGCCCGGGGGGGGGAGGCACAAGCACAGATACGCAGTATTTT
cdr3_aa: CATSPGGGGTSTDTQYF

v_call: TRBV9
clone_size: .
d_call: .
j_call: TRBJ2-7
cdr3_nt: TGTGCCAGCAGCGTTTTTGGCGGAGCCTACGAGCAGTACTTC
cdr3_aa: CASSVFGGAYEQYF

v_call: TRBV19
clone_size: .
d_call: .
j_call: TRBJ2-3
cdr3_nt: TGTGCCAGTAGTGTGGGGGGATCTAGCACAGATACGCAGTATTTT
cdr3_aa: CASSVGGSSTDTQYF

v_call: TRBV6-5
clone_size: once
d_call: .
j_call: TRBJ1-3
cdr3_nt: TGTGCCAGCACGTTCAGATTTGGAAACACCATATATTTT
cdr3_aa: CASTFRFGNTIYF

v_call: TRBV5-1
clone_size: .
d_call: .
j_call: TRBJ2-5
cdr3_nt: TGCGCCAGCAGCTTGGAGTCAGTATGGGAGACCCAGTACTTC
cdr3_aa: CASSLESVWETQYF

v_call: TRBV2
clone_size: few
d_call: .
j_call: TRBJ2-3
cdr3_nt: TGTGCCAGCAGTGGAGGGGAAGATACGCAGTATTTT
cdr3_aa: CASSGGEDTQYF

v_call: TRBV5-1
clone_size: .
d_call: .
j_call: TRBJ2-2
cdr3_nt: TGCGCCAGCAGCTTGGCCTGGGGAGCCGCGAACACCGGGGAGCTGTTTTTT
cdr3_aa: CASSLAWGAANTGELFF

v_call: TRBV19
clone_size: few
d_call: .
j_call: TRBJ1-6
cdr3_nt: TGTGCCAGTAGTGCCGGGACCTTTAATTCACCCCTCCACTTT
cdr3_aa: CASSAGTFNSPLHF

v_call: TRBV5-1
clone_size: .
d_call: TRBD1
j_call: TRBJ1-6
cdr3_nt: TGCGCCAGCAGCTTACAGGGGGCCAATTCACCCCTCCACTTT
cdr3_aa: CASSLQGANSPLHF

v_call: TRBV3-1/TRBV3-2
clone_size: .
d_call: TRBD1
j_call: TRBJ1-3
cdr3_nt: TGTGCCAGCAGCCAAGACCGACAGGGGTGGTCTGGAAACACCATATATTTT
cdr3_aa: CASSQDRQGWSGNTIYF

v_call: TRBV9
clone_size: .
d_call: TRBD1
j_call: TRBJ2-7
cdr3_nt: TGTGCCAGCAGCCCCCGAGCGTCCCCGGGACAGGCCTCCTACGAGCAGTACTTC
cdr3_aa: CASSPRASPGQASYEQYF

v_call: TRBV7-2
clone_size: .
d_call: .
j_call: TRBJ1-1
cdr3_nt: TGTGCCAGCAGCTTGTCGGGGGGTGGGTCCGGTGAAGCTTTCTTT
cdr3_aa: CASSLSGGGSGEAFF

v_call: TRBV14
clone_size: .
d_call: .
j_call: TRBJ2-6
cdr3_nt: TGTGCCAGCAGCCAAGTCTTGCCGGGGGCGAGGTCTGGGGCCAACGTCCTGACTTTC
cdr3_aa: CASSQVLPGARSGANVLTF

v_call: TRBV27
clone_size: .
d_call: .
j_call: TRBJ1-2
cdr3_nt: TGTGCCAGCAGTTTGGTCTCCAAAGCGCCGGGGGGCTACACCTTC
cdr3_aa: CASSLVSKAPGGYTF

v_call: TRBV9
clone_size: .
d_call: TRBD2
j_call: TRBJ2-3
cdr3_nt: TGTGCCAGCAGCCAGACTAGCGGAAGCACAGATACGCAGTATTTT
cdr3_aa: CASSQTSGSTDTQYF

v_call: TRBV5-4
clone_size: .
d_call: .
j_call: TRBJ1-6
cdr3_nt: TGTGCCAGCAGCCCGCCCGCGCGCCCCGGGGGAGATTCACCCCTCCACTTT
cdr3_aa: CASSPPARPGGDSPLHF

v_call: TRBV30
clone_size: once
d_call: .
j_call: TRBJ1-3
cdr3_nt: TGTGCCTGGAGCCCCCTAGGAGGCAGGGCGGGAAACACCATATATTTT
cdr3_aa: CAWSPLGGRAGNTIYF

v_call: TRBV6-5
clone_size: .
d_call: .
j_call: TRBJ2-7
cdr3_nt: TGTGCCAGCAGGACAGGTCGGGGCGAGCAGTACTTC
cdr3_aa: CASRTGRGEQYF

v_call: TRBV27
clone_size: .
d_call: TRBD2
j_call: TRBJ2-7
cdr3_nt: TGTGCCAGCAGTCCGGTCGGGGGGGTCAGCGAGCAGTACTTC
cdr3_aa: CASSPVGGVSEQYF

v_call: TRBV6-2/TRBV6-3
clone_size: .
d_call: .
j_call: TRBJ2-7
cdr3_nt: TGTGCCAGCAGTTACTCGCTGGGAAACTCCTACGAGCAGTACTTC
cdr3_aa: CASSYSLGNSYEQYF

v_call: TRBV7-3
clone_size: .
d_call: TRBD1
j_call: TRBJ2-3
cdr3_nt: TGTGCCAGCAGCTACCGGGACAGTGTCGATACGCAGTATTTT
cdr3_aa: CASSYRDSVDTQYF

v_call: TRBV7-3
clone_size: .
d_call: .
j_call: TRBJ2-1
cdr3_nt: TGTGCCAGCAGCTTGCAGGGACCCAGGGCGATCGGTGAGCAGTTCTTC
cdr3_aa: CASSLQGPRAIGEQFF

v_call: TRBV16
clone_size: .
d_call: .
j_call: TRBJ1-3
cdr3_nt: TGTGCCAGCAGCCCCGAGTTTTCTGGAAACACCATATATTTT
cdr3_aa: CASSPEFSGNTIYF

v_call: TRBV5-1
clone_size: .
d_call: TRBD2
j_call: TRBJ2-5
cdr3_nt: TGCGCCAGCAGCTTGGCCGGCGGGGGGAGACAAGAGACCCAGTACTTC
cdr3_aa: CASSLAGGGRQETQYF

v_call: TRBV21-1
clone_size: .
d_call: .
j_call: TRBJ2-7
cdr3_nt: TGTGCCAGCACCAAGCCCCGACCAGGCCCAGGCTACGAGCAGTACTTC
cdr3_aa: CASTKPRPGPGYEQYF

v_call: TRBV3-1/TRBV3-2
clone_size: .
d_call: .
j_call: TRBJ2-7
cdr3_nt: TGTGCCAGCAGCCAAGACCACGAGCAGTACTTC
cdr3_aa: CASSQDHEQYF

v_call: TRBV2
clone_size: .
d_call: .
j_call: TRBJ1-2
cdr3_nt: TGTGCCAGCAGTGCGGACAGTAACTATGGCTACACCTTC
cdr3_aa: CASSADSNYGYTF